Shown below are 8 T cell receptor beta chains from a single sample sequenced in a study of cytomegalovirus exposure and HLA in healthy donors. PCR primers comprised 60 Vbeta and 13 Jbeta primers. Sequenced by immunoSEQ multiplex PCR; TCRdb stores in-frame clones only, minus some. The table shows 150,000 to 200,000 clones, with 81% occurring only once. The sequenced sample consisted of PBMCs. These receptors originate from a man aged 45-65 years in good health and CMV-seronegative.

This CDR3 is CASSTSGEYNEQFF. The CDR3 DNA is TGTGCCAGCAGTACTAGCGGGGAGTACAATGAGCAGTTCTTC. The V gene is TRBV6-5, the J gene TRBJ2-1; 10 bases are a match to TRBD2. The trim removed 5 bases at V and 4 bases at J, leaving 2 bases unmatched. This CDR3 is 14 amino acids long. The germline V gene encodes CDR1 MNHEY and CDR2 SVGAGI.

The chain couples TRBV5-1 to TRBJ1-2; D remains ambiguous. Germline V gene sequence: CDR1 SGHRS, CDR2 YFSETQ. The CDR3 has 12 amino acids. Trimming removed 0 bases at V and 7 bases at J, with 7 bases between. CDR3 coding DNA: TGCGCCAGCAGCTTGGCCGAGTCTGGCTACACCTTC. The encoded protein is CASSLAESGYTF.

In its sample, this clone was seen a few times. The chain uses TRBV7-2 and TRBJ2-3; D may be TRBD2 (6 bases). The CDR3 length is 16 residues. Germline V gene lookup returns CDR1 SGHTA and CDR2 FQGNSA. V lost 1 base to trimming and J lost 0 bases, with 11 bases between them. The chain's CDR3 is CASSLVGSGSTDTQYF. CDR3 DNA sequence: TGTGCCAGCAGCTTAGTCGGTAGCGGAAGCACAGATACGCAGTATTTT.

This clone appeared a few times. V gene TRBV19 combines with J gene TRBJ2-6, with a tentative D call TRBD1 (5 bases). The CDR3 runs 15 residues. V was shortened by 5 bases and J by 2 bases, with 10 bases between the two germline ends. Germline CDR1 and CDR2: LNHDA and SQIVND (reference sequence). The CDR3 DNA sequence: TGTGCCAGTAGTCCCATACAGGCTGGGGCCAACGTCCTGACTTTC. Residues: CASSPIQAGANVLTF.

The CDR3 protein is CASSQEWAGVGDDTQYF. The CDR3 DNA sequence: TGCGCCAGCAGCCAAGAGTGGGCGGGGGTAGGGGACGATACGCAGTATTTT. The chain uses TRBV4-1 and TRBJ2-3, with TRBD2 matching 7 bases. This CDR3 is 17 amino acids long. CDR1 and CDR2 from the germline V gene are MGHRA and YSYEKL. V gave up 0 bases and J gave up 6 bases; unmatched junction bases: 12.

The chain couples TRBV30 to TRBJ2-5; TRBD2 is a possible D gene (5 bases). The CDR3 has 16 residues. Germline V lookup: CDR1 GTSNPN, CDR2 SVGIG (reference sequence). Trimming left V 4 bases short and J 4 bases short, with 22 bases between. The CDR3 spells CAWTRVGYLLGETQYF. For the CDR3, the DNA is TGTGCCTGGACGAGGGTCGGCTACTTGCTAGGAGAGACCCAGTACTTC.

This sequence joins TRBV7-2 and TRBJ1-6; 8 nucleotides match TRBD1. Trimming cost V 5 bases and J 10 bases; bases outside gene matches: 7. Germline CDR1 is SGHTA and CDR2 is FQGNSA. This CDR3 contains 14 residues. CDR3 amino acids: CASSTDRGGSPLHF. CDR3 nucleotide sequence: TGTGCCAGCAGCACCGACAGGGGTGGATCACCCCTCCACTTT.

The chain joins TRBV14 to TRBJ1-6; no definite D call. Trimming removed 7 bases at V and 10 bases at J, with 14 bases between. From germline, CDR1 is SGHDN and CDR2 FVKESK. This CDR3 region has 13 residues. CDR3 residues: CASTLGGNSPLHF. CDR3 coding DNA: TGTGCCAGCACGTTAGGCGGGAACTCACCCCTCCACTTT.